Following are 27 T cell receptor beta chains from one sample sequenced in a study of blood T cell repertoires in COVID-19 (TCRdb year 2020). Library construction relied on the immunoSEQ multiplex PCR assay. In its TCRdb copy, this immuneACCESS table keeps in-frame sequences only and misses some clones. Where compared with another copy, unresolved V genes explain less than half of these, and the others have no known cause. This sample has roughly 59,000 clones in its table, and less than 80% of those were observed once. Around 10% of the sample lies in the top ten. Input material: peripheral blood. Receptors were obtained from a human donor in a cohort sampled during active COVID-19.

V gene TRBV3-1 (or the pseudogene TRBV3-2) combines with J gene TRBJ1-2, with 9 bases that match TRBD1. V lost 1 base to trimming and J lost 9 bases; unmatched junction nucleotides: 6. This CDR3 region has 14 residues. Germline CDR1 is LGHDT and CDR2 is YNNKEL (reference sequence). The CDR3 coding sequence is TGTGCCAGCAGCCAAGTTCGGGGACAGGGTAGCTACACCTTC. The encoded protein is CASSQVRGQGSYTF.

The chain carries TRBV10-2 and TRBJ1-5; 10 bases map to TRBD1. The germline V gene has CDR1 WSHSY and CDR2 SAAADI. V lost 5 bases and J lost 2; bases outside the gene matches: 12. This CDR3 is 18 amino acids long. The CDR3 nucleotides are TGCGCCAGCAGTCCGAACCCGACAGGGGGCTACGGCAATCAGCCCCAGCATTTT. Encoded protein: CASSPNPTGGYGNQPQHF.

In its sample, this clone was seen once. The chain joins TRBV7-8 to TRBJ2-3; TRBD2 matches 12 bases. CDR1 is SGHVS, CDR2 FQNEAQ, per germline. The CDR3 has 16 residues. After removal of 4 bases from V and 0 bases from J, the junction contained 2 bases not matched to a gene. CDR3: CASSSGLAGSTDTQYF. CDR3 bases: TGTGCCAGCAGCTCCGGACTAGCGGGAAGCACAGATACGCAGTATTTT.

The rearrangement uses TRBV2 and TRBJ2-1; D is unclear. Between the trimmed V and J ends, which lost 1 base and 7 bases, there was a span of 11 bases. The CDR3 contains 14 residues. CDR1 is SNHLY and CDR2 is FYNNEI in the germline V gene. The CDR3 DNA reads TGTGCCAGCAGTGAAGGTACTTCACGGAATGAGCAGTTCTTC. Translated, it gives CASSEGTSRNEQFF.

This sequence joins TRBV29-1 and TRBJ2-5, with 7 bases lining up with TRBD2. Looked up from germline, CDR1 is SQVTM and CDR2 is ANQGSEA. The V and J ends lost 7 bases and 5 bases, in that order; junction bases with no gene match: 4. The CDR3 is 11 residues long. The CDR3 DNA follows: TGCAGCGACACTAGCGCGGAGACCCAGTACTTC. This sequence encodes CSDTSAETQYF.

The CDR3 DNA follows: TGTGCCAGCAGCCGAGGGGGGAACAGGGGGAACACTGAAGCTTTCTTT. Protein sequence: CASSRGGNRGNTEAFF. V is TRBV3-1 (or the pseudogene TRBV3-2) and J is TRBJ1-1; 7 bases agree with TRBD1. The length of the CDR3 is 16 residues. The trim removed 4 bases at V and 1 base at J, leaving 9 bases unmatched. Germline V gives CDR1 LGHDT, CDR2 YNNKEL (reference sequence).

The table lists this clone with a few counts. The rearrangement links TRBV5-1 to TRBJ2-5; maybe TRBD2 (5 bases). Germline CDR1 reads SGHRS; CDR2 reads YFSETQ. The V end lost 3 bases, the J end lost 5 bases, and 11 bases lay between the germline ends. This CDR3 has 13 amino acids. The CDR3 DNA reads TGCGCCAGCAGCTCGACACCGGGGGAGACCCAGTACTTC. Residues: CASSSTPGETQYF.

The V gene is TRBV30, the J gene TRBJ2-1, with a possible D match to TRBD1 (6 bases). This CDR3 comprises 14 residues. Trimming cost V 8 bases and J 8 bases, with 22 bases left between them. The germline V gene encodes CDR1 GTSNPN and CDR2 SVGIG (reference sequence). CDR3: CAHSKSQGSDEQFF. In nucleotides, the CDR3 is TGTGCCCATTCAAAAAGTCAGGGGAGCGATGAGCAGTTCTTC.

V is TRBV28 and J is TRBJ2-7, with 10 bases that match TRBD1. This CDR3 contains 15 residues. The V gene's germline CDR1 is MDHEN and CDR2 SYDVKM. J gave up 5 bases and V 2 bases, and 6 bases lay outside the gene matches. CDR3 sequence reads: CASSLPGTGVDEQYF. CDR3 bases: TGTGCCAGCAGTTTACCCGGGACAGGGGTCGACGAGCAGTACTTC.

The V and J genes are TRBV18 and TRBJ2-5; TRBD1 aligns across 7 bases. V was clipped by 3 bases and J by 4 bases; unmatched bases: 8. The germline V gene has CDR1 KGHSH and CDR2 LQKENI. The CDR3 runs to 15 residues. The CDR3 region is CASSPSTGPGETQYF. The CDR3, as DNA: TGTGCCAGCTCACCTTCGACAGGGCCTGGAGAGACCCAGTACTTC.

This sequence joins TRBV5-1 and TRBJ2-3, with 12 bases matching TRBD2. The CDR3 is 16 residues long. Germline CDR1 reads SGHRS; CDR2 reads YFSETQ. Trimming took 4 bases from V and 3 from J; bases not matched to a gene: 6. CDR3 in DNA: TGCGCCAGCAGCCTAGCGGGAGGGCCCTCAACAGATACGCAGTATTTT. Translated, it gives CASSLAGGPSTDTQYF.

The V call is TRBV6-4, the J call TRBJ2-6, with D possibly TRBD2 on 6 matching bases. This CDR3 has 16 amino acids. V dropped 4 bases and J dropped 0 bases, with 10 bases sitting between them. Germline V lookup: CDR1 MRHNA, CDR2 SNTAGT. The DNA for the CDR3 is TGTGCCAGCAGTGGGGACTCAAGCTCTGGGGCCAACGTCCTGACTTTC. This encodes CASSGDSSSGANVLTF.

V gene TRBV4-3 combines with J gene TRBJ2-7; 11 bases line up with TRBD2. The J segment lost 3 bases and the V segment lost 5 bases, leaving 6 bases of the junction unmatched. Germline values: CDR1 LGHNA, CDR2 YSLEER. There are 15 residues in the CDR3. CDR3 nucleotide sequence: TGCGCCAGCAGCAAAGGGACTAGCGGATACTACGAGCAGTACTTC. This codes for CASSKGTSGYYEQYF.

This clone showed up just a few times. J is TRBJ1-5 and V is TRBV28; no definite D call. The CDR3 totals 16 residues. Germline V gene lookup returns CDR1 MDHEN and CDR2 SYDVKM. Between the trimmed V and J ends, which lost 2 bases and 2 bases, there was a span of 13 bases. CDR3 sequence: CASSLRRGDGNQPQHF. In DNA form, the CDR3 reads TGTGCCAGCAGTTTACGCCGGGGTGATGGCAATCAGCCCCAGCATTTT.

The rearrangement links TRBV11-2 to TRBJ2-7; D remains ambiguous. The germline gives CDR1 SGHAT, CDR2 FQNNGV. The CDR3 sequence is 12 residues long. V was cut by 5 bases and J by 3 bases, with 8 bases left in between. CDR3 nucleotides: TGTGCCAGCAGCCTTGCTAACTACGAGCAGTACTTC. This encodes CASSLANYEQYF.

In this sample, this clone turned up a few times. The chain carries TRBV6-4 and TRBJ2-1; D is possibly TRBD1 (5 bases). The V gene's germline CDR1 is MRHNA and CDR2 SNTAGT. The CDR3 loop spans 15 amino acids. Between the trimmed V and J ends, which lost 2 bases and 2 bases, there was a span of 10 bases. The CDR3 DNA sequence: TGTGCCAGCAGTGACGGGCAGGGTCCCTACAATGAGCAGTTCTTC. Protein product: CASSDGQGPYNEQFF.

The CDR3 loop is CASSIDPRGTGDTQYF. CDR3 nucleotides: TGTGCCAGTAGTATAGATCCAAGGGGGACCGGAGATACGCAGTATTTT. The chain is built from TRBV19 and TRBJ2-3; D possibly corresponds to TRBD1 (6 bases). CDR1 is LNHDA and CDR2 is SQIVND in the germline V gene (reference sequence). Trimming removed 0 bases at V and 5 bases at J, with 15 bases between. The CDR3 runs 16 residues.

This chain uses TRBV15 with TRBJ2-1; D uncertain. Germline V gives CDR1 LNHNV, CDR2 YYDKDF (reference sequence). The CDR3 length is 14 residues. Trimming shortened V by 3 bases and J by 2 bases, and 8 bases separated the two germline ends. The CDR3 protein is CATSSPRTYNEQFF. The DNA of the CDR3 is TGTGCCACCAGCAGCCCTAGGACCTACAATGAGCAGTTCTTC. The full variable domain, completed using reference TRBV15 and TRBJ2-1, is DAMVIQNPRYQVTQFGKPVTLSCSQTLNHNVMYWYQQKSSQAPKLLFHYYDKDFNNEADTPDNFQSRRPNTSFCFLDIRSPGLGDTAMYLCATSSPRTYNEQFFGPGTRLTVL.

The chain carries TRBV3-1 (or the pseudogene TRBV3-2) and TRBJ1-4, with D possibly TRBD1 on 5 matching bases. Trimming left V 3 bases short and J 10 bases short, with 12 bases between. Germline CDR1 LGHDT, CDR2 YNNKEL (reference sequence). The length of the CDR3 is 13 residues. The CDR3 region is CASSQGPKGKLFF. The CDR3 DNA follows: TGTGCCAGCAGCCAGGGGCCAAAAGGAAAACTGTTTTTT.

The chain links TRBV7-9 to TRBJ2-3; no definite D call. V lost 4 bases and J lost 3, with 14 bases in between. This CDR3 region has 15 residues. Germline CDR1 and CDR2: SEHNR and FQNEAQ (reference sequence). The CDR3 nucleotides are TGTGCCAGCAGCTCGATTCTGATCGGTACAGATACGCAGTATTTT. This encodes CASSSILIGTDTQYF.

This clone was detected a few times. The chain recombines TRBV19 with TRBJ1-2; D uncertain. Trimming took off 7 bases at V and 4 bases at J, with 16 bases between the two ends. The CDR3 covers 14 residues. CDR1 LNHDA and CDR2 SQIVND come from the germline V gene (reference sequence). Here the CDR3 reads CASNEGTAIYGYTF. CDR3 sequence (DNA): TGTGCCAGTAATGAGGGAACGGCAATCTATGGCTACACCTTC.

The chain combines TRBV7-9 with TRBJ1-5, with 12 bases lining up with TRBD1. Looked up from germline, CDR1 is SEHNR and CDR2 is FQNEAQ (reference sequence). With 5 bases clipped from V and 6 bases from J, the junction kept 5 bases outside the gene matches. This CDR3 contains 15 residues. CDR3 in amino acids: CASSGTGGESQPQHF. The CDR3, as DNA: TGTGCCAGCAGCGGGACAGGGGGCGAGAGTCAGCCCCAGCATTTT.

The CDR3 is CASSIEGRNQPQHF. DNA of the CDR3: TGTGCCAGTAGTATAGAGGGGCGGAATCAGCCCCAGCATTTT. This rearrangement joins TRBV19 to TRBJ1-5; D perhaps matches TRBD1 (5 bases). The V and J ends lost 0 bases and 4 bases respectively, with 7 bases between them. CDR3 length equals 14 residues. Germline CDR1 and CDR2: LNHDA and SQIVND (reference sequence). Combining the CDR3 with reference TRBV19 and TRBJ1-5 gives the whole variable domain DGGITQSPKYLFRKEGQNVTLSCEQNLNHDAMYWYRQDPGQGLRLIYYSQIVNDFQKGDIAEGYSVSREKKESFPLTVTSAQKNPTAFYLCASSIEGRNQPQHFGDGTRLSIL.

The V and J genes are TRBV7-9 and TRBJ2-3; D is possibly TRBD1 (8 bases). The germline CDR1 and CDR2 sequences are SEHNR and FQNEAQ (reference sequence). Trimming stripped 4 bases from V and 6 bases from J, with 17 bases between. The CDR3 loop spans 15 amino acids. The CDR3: CASSSGQGAGDTQYF. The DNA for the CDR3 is TGTGCCAGCAGCTCTGGACAGGGAGCGGGGGATACGCAGTATTTT.

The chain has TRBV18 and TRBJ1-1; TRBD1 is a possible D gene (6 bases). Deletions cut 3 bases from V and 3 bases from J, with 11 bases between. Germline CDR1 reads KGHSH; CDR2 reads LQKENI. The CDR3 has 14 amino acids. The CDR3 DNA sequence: TGTGCCAGCTCACCCGGGACACAATACACTGAAGCTTTCTTT. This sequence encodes CASSPGTQYTEAFF.

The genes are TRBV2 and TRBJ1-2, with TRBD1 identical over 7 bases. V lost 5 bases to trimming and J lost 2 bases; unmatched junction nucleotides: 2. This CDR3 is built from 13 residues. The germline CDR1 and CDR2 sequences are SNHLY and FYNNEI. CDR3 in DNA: TGTGCCAGCAGTCTAGGGGGCAACTATGGCTACACCTTC. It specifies CASSLGGNYGYTF.

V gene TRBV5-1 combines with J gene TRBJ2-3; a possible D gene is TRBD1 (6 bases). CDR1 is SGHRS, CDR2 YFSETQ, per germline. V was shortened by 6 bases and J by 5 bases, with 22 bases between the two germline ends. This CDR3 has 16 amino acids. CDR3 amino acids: CASTASGTTPGDTQYF. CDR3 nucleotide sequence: TGCGCCAGCACTGCTTCAGGGACAACCCCCGGAGATACGCAGTATTTT.